A single sample gave rise to the 14 T cell receptor beta chains below, sequenced in a study of OX40 agonist ivuxolimab in advanced cancers. Profiled with immunoSEQ multiplex PCR; TCRdb holds only in-frame clones, not every one. The sample has fewer than 85,000 clones, about 88% seen once. Sequencing used CD4+ or CD8+ T cells sorted from blood, obtained in a trial of the OX40 agonist ivuxolimab. These receptor sequences come from an adult with an advanced solid tumor such as melanoma, head and neck, liver or kidney cancer.

The CDR3 spells CASSFRRNTGELFF. DNA of the CDR3: TGTGCCAGCAGCTTTAGACGCAACACCGGGGAGCTGTTTTTT. This chain joins TRBV7-9 and TRBJ2-2; no clear D. The V gene's germline CDR1 is SEHNR and CDR2 FQNEAQ (reference sequence). The CDR3 is 14 amino acids. V lost 3 bases to trimming and J lost 2 bases, with 7 bases between them.

The V and J genes are TRBV6-1 and TRBJ1-5; possible D gene TRBD1, 6 bases. The CDR3 has 14 residues. Germline CDR1 and CDR2: MNHNS and SASEGT. Trimming shortened V by 7 bases and J by 9 bases, and 19 bases separated the two germline ends. The CDR3 protein is CASNQGGGRGPQHF. CDR3 DNA sequence: TGTGCCAGCAATCAAGGGGGGGGGCGCGGGCCCCAGCATTTT.

The V and J genes are TRBV18 and TRBJ1-5; TRBD1 might be the D (6 bases). Trimming removed 3 bases from V and 0 bases from J, with 9 bases in between. In germline, CDR1 is KGHSH, CDR2 LQKENI. This CDR3 is built from 15 residues. CDR3: CASSPSGDSNQPQHF. DNA for the CDR3: TGTGCCAGCTCACCCTCAGGGGATAGCAATCAGCCCCAGCATTTT.

This chain connects TRBV6-4 to TRBJ2-3, with D tentatively TRBD1 or TRBD2 (5 bases each). CDR1 MRHNA and CDR2 SNTAGT come from the germline V gene. The CDR3 extends over 16 amino acids. Trimming stripped 4 bases from V and 4 bases from J, with 18 bases between. In nucleotides, the CDR3 is TGTGCCAGCAGTGTCGGGGCCGCGTCCCTCCCAGATACGCAGTATTTT. Translated: CASSVGAASLPDTQYF.

The V and J genes are TRBV5-4 and TRBJ2-1; either TRBD1 or TRBD2 may fit D (6 bases each). Germline V gene sequence: CDR1 SGHNT, CDR2 YYREEE (reference sequence). The CDR3 has 18 amino acids. V was trimmed by 3 bases and J by 0 bases, leaving 19 bases between them. The CDR3, as DNA: TGTGCCAGCAGCTCTTTAGGGGGGACGGAAAGCTCCTACAATGAGCAGTTCTTC. It is translated as CASSSLGGTESSYNEQFF.

This chain links TRBV6-5 with TRBJ2-7; D might be TRBD1 (6 bases). CDR3 length equals 14 residues. Germline-derived CDR1 and CDR2 are MNHEY and SVGAGI. Trimming took off 5 bases at V and 7 bases at J, with 18 bases between the two ends. The chain's CDR3 is CASSGQTGSGEQYF. The CDR3 nucleotides read TGTGCCAGCAGTGGCCAAACAGGGTCTGGGGAGCAGTACTTC.

This chain links TRBV5-1 with TRBJ1-2, with TRBD1 identical over 7 bases. Trimming removed 0 bases from V and 4 bases from J; junction bases left unmatched: 6. This CDR3 contains 15 residues. Germline V gene lookup returns CDR1 SGHRS and CDR2 YFSETQ. The CDR3 DNA is TGCGCCAGCAGCTTGGCCGGGACAGACATCTATGGCTACACCTTC. Translated: CASSLAGTDIYGYTF.

The chain is built from TRBV6-1 and TRBJ1-1; D is ambiguous. CDR3 length: 14 amino acids. Between the trimmed V and J ends, which lost 3 bases and 4 bases, there was a span of 12 bases. The germline V gene has CDR1 MNHNS and CDR2 SASEGT. CDR3 loop: CASSEESRGTEAFF. The CDR3 bases are TGTGCCAGCAGTGAGGAGAGTCGAGGCACTGAAGCTTTCTTT.

This chain links TRBV28 with TRBJ1-1; 7 positions agree with TRBD1. J lost 5 bases, V lost 2 bases, and 8 bases had no gene match. Germline V gene lookup returns CDR1 MDHEN and CDR2 SYDVKM. This CDR3 contains 15 residues. In nucleotides, the CDR3 is TGTGCCAGCAGTTTAAATAGGGGGCTGCAGACTGAAGCTTTCTTT. Protein sequence: CASSLNRGLQTEAFF. The full variable domain, in which reference TRBV28 and TRBJ1-1 provide the parts outside the CDR3, is DVKVTQSSRYLVKRTGEKVFLECVQDMDHENMFWYRQDPGLGLRLIYFSYDVKMKEKGDIPEGYSVSREKKERFSLILESASTNQTSMYLCASSLNRGLQTEAFFGQGTRLTVV.

The chain has TRBV30 and TRBJ2-3, with TRBD2 as a possible D gene (6 bases). The CDR3 has 13 amino acids. Trimming took off 3 bases at V and 1 base at J, with 8 bases between the two ends. Germline CDR1 and CDR2: GTSNPN and SVGIG (reference sequence). The CDR3 region has the DNA TGTGCCTGGAGCGGGGGAGGCACAGATACGCAGTATTTT. Its protein is CAWSGGGTDTQYF.

J is TRBJ2-7 and V is TRBV7-8; D is perhaps TRBD2 (6 bases). The CDR3 covers 13 residues. The ends were cut back, 3 bases at V and 0 bases at J, with 6 bases in the middle. CDR1 SGHVS and CDR2 FQNEAQ come from the germline V gene. The CDR3 here is CASSLDYSYEQYF. CDR3 DNA sequence: TGTGCCAGCAGCTTGGACTACTCCTACGAGCAGTACTTC.

The chain recombines TRBV5-6 with TRBJ2-5; D is unclear. The CDR3 extends over 15 amino acids. V lost 2 bases and J 2 bases, leaving 13 bases between the germline ends. The germline V gene has CDR1 SGHDT and CDR2 YYEEEE. In DNA form, the CDR3 reads TGTGCCAGCAGCTTCCCGAATGGGTTTCAAGAGACCCAGTACTTC. It encodes CASSFPNGFQETQYF.

This chain uses TRBV11-3 with TRBJ2-3; D possibly corresponds to TRBD2 (6 bases). Germline values: CDR1 SGHNT, CDR2 YENEEA. This CDR3 has 14 amino acids. V lost 2 bases and J lost 5, with 11 bases in between. The CDR3 protein is CASSLTGVEDTQYF. DNA of the CDR3: TGTGCCAGCAGCTTAACGGGAGTGGAAGATACGCAGTATTTT. Full variable domain (remainder filled in from reference TRBV11-3 and TRBJ2-3): EAGVVQSPRYKIIEKKQPVAFWCNPISGHNTLYWYLQNLGQGPELLIRYENEEAVDDSQLPKDRFSAERLKGVDSTLKIQPAELGDSAVYLCASSLTGVEDTQYFGPGTRLTVL.

The chain combines TRBV25-1 with TRBJ1-2, with D unclear. This CDR3 spans 15 amino acids. CDR1 MGHDK and CDR2 SYGVNS come from the germline V gene. V lost 2 bases and J lost 0, with 10 bases in between. CDR3 residues: CASSEPGPANYGYTF. The CDR3 bases are TGTGCCAGCAGTGAACCCGGACCAGCTAACTATGGCTACACCTTC.